Detailed here is one T cell receptor (beta chain). CDR1 is GTSNPN, CDR2 SVGIG, per germline (reference sequence). Trimming cost V 3 bases and J 13 bases, with 18 bases left between them. The CDR3 consists of 12 residues. This sample stems from a study of long-term antiretroviral therapy in people with HIV. An immunoSEQ assay, version v3.0, was performed at survey level. Using immunoSEQ multiplex PCR, the repertoire was profiled, and TCRdb retains in-frame clones only, with some absent. This sample has 25,000 to 30,000 clones, with roughly four fifths found just once. The chain combines TRBV30 with TRBJ1-1, with D hard to call. This specimen consisted of unsorted PBMCs, obtained 2.9 years after starting antiretroviral therapy. The receptor comes from a man aged 45 to 65 with HIV. The CDR3 nucleotides read TGTGCCTGGAGCGCGGGAGTAGGTTCAGGTTTCTTT. Protein: CAWSAGVGSGFF.